These 7 T cell receptor beta chains were all obtained from the same sample, sequenced in a study of CXCR3-negative and CXCR3-positive naive CD8 T cells. Researchers prepared the TRB cDNA libraries using 5' RACE with UMI labels. TCRdb reprocessed the 5' RACE reads, with one entry per CDR3 protein and no DNA. This sample's clone table lists around 90,000 distinct CDR3 sequences. Sequencing was performed on naive CXCR3- CD8+ T cells from blood. Subset: CD45RO-CCR7+CD27+CD95- naive CD8+ T cells lacking CXCR3 (TNR3-). The receptors come from a human donor in good health. Some clones in this sample may be carry-over from other donors' samples.

The chain joins TRBV24-1 to TRBJ2-1; as DNA is missing, the TRBD2 call by TCRdb cannot be tested. The germline CDR1 and CDR2 sequences are KGHDR and SFDVKD. The CDR3 has 16 residues. This chain's CDR3 is CATSGRSGPDYNEQFF.

The V and J genes are TRBV4-3 and TRBJ2-1; the TCRdb D gene call, TRBD2, has no DNA to confirm it. Germline V gene data show CDR1 as LGHNA and CDR2 as YSLEER. The CDR3 totals 15 residues. The CDR3 region is CASSQGTGRLNEQFF.

V usage is TRBV7-7 and J usage is TRBJ2-3; the TRBD1 assignment by TCRdb is unverifiable without DNA. The CDR3 sequence is 13 residues long. From germline, CDR1 is SSHAT and CDR2 FNYEAQ (reference sequence). CDR3 sequence: CASSQGNTDTQYF.

The CDR3 sequence is CSARGWGEAQPQHF. This chain uses TRBV20-1 with TRBJ1-5. Germline loops: CDR1 DFQATT, CDR2 SNEGSKA (reference sequence). The CDR3 spans 14 residues.

V usage is TRBV12-5 and J usage is TRBJ2-3; with no DNA, the TCRdb D assignment of TRBD1 cannot be verified. Germline V lookup: CDR1 LGHNT, CDR2 FRNRAP. This CDR3 comprises 17 residues. The chain's CDR3 is CASGPSLGQASTDTQYF.

The V gene is TRBV12-3 or TRBV12-4, the J gene TRBJ2-7; the TRBD2 assignment by TCRdb is unverifiable without DNA. The CDR3 length is 14 residues. CDR3 loop: CASSTGLVSYEQYF.

J is TRBJ1-1 and V is TRBV29-1; TCRdb outputs TRBD1, but without DNA this stays unchecked. Germline V gene sequence: CDR1 SQVTM, CDR2 ANQGSEA. This CDR3 contains 11 residues. CDR3 sequence reads: CSVEDGQGGFF. Full variable domain (missing parts from reference TRBV29-1 and TRBJ1-1): SAVISQKPSRDICQRGTSLTIQCQVDSQVTMMFWYRQQPGQSLTLIATANQGSEATYESGFVIDKFPISRPNLTFSTLTVSNMSPEDSSIYLCSVEDGQGGFFGQGTRLTVV.